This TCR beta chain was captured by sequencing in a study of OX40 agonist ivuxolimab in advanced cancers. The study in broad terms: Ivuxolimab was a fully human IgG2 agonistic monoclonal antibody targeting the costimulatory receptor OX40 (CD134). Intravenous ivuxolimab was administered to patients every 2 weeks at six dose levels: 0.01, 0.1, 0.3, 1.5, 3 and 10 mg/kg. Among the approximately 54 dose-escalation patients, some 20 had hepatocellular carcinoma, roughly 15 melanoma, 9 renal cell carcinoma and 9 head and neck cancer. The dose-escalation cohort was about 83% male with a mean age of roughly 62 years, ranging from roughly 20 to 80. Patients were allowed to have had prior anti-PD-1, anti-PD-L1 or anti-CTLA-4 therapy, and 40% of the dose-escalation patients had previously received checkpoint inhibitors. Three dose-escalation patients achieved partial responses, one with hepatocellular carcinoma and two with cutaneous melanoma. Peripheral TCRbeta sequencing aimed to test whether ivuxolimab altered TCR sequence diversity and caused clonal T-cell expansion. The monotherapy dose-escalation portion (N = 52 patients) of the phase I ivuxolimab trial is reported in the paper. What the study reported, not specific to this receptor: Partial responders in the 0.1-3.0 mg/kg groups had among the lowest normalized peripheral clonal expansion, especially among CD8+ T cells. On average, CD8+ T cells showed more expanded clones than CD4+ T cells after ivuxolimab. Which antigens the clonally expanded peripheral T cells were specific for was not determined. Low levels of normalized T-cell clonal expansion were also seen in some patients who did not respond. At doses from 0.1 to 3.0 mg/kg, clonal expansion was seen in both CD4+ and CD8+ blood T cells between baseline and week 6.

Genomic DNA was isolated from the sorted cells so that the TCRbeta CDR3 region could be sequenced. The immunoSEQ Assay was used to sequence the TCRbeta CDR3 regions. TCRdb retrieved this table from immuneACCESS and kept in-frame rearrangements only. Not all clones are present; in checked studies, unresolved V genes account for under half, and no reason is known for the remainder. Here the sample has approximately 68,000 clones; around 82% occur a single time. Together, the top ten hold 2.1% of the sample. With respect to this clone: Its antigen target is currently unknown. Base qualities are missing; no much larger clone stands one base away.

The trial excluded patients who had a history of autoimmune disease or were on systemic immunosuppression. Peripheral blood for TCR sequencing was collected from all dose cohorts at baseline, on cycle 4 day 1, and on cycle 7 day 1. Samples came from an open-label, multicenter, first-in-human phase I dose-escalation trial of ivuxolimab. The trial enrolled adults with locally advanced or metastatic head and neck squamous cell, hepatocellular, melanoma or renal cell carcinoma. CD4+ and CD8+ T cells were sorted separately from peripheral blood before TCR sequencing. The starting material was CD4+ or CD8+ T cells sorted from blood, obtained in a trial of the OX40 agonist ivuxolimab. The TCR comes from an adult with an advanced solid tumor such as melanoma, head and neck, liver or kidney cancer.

The DNA reads TGTGCCAGCAGCCAAGCCGGGAGGGCGGATGGCTACACCTTC. Its amino acids are CASSQAGRADGYTF. The V and J segments used are TRBV9 and TRBJ1-2, with the D gene uncertain. Including cysteine and phenylalanine, the CDR3 has 14 amino acids. Solely the CDR3 DNA is kept, with 42 bases framed from the first base. Cut back by 4 bases and 6 bases, the V and J ends lie 16 bases apart. The germline V gene gives CDR1 as SGDLS and CDR2 as YYNGEE.